This T cell receptor (beta chain) stems from a study of cytomegalovirus exposure and HLA in healthy donors. Trimming took off 3 bases at V and 1 base at J, with 12 bases between the two ends. The CDR3 length is 15 residues. From germline, CDR1 is KGHSH and CDR2 LQKENI. Findings of the study overall: The study reported that TCR beta sequences accurately predicted HLA-A and HLA-B alleles in most subjects.

The PCR made use of 60 Vbeta and 13 Jbeta primers. Sequenced by immunoSEQ multiplex PCR; TCRdb stores in-frame clones only, minus some. The data contain over 150,000 clones, 80% to 90% of them singletons. Those who donated were healthy bone marrow donors. The count of this clone is one. Its antigen is unknown. The sample taken for sequencing was PBMCs. The V gene is TRBV18, the J gene TRBJ1-1, with no clear D. This sequence originates from a girl aged 2 to 9 in good health and CMV-seropositive. The CDR3 loop is CASSPRNTENTEAFF. CDR3 nucleotide sequence: TGTGCCAGCTCACCCAGAAATACCGAGAACACTGAAGCTTTCTTT.